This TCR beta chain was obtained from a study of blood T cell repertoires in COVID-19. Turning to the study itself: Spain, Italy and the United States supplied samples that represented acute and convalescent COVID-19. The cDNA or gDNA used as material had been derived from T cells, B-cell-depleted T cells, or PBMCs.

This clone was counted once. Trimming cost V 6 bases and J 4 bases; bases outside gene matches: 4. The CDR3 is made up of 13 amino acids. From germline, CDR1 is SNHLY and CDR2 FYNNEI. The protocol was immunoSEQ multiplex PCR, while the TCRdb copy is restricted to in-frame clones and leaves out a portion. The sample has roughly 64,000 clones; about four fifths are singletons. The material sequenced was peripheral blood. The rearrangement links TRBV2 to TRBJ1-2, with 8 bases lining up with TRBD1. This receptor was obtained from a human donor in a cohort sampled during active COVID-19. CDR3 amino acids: CASREDRAYGYTF. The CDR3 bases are TGTGCCAGCAGGGAGGACAGGGCCTATGGCTACACCTTC.